This T cell receptor beta chain is drawn from a study of cytomegalovirus exposure and HLA in healthy donors. Germline lookup yields CDR1 SNHLY and CDR2 FYNNEI. The V and J ends lost 4 bases and 7 bases respectively, with 18 bases between them. The CDR3 covers 15 residues. Study findings and constraints: Productive rates of about 87% or about 30% were seen for most TCR beta V segments in an earlier analysis.

Primers for the PCR totalled 60 Vbeta and 13 Jbeta. TCRdb's table, derived via immunoSEQ multiplex PCR, lists solely in-frame clones and lacks some. Of 110,000 or so clones listed, 74% are singletons. Concerning this clone itself: The target antigen is unknown.

Sequencing was carried out using PBMCs. The rearrangement links TRBV2 to TRBJ2-3, with a tentative D call TRBD2 (6 bases). This clonotype was obtained from a woman in her forties in good health and CMV-seropositive. CDR3 sequence: CASSGRGAAGYTQYF. The CDR3 DNA follows: TGTGCCAGCAGTGGAAGGGGTGCCGCGGGGTATACGCAGTATTTT. Full variable domain (missing parts from reference TRBV2 and TRBJ2-3): EPEVTQTPSHQVTQMGQEVILRCVPISNHLYFYWYRQILGQKVEFLVSFYNNEISEKSEIFDDQFSVERPDGSNFTLKIRSTKLEDSAMYFCASSGRGAAGYTQYFGPGTRLTVL.